The sequence of this T cell receptor beta chain was determined in a study of graft-versus-host responses after intestinal transplantation. Study context: Every one of the recipients received anti-thymocyte globulin induction and afterwards took tacrolimus and steroids for around 3 years. Study results and caveats: Graft-versus-host to host-versus-graft clonal ratios in allografts were high in patients with graft-donor T cell macrochimerism.

To release intraepithelial and lamina propria lymphocytes, the graft tissue was processed. Germline V CDR1 and CDR2: MDHEN, SYDVKM. Trimming pared 3 bases from V and 9 bases from J, leaving 18 bases between. The CDR3 consists of 15 residues. The protocol was immunoSEQ multiplex PCR, while the TCRdb copy is restricted to in-frame clones and leaves out a portion. The data show approximately 1,600 clones, with 77% seen just once and approximately 32% held by the top ten. Concerning this clone itself: The antigen is not known.

Sample: ileum tissue, taken about 500 days after transplant. The rearrangement uses TRBV28 and TRBJ1-5; D is uncertain. The source of this sequence is a human patient who received an intestinal transplant, so some T cells may come from the graft donor. The chain's CDR3 is CASSFRSGVQWPQHF. The CDR3 coding sequence is TGTGCCAGCAGTTTCCGGAGTGGGGTCCAATGGCCCCAGCATTTT.